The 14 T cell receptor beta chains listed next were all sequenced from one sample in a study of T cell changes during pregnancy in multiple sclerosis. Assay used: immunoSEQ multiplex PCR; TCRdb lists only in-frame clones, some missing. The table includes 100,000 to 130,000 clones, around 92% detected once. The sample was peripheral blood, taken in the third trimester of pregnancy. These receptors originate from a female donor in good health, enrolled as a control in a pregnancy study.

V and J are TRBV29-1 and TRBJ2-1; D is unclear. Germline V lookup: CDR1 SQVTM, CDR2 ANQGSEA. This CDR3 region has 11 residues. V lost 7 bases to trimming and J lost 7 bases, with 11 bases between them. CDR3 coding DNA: TGCAGCGCGATTCCCCAGAATGAGCAGTTCTTC. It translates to CSAIPQNEQFF.

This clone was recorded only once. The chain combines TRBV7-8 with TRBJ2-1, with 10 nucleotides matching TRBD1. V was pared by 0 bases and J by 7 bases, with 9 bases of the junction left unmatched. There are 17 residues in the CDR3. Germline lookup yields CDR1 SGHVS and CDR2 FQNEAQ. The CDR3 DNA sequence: TGTGCCAGCAGCTTAGCGGGGGGACAGGGGTCTTGGAATGAGCAGTTCTTC. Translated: CASSLAGGQGSWNEQFF.

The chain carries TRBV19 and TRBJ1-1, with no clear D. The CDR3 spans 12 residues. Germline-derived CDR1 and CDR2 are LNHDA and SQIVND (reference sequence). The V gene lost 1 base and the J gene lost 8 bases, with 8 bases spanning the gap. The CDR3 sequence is CASSIGAREAFF. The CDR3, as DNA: TGTGCCAGTAGTATAGGGGCGAGAGAAGCTTTCTTT.

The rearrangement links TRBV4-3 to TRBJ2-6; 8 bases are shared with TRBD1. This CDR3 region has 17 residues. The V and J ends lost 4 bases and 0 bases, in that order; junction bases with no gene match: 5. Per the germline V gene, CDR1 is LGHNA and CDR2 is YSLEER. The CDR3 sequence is CASSLGQGGSGANVLTF. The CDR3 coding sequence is TGCGCCAGCAGCCTTGGACAGGGAGGCTCTGGGGCCAACGTCCTGACTTTC.

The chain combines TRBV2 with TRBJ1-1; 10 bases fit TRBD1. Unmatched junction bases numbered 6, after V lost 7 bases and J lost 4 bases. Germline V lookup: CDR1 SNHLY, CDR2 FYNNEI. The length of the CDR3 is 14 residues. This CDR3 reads CASTTDRGVTEAFF. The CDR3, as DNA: TGTGCCAGCACTACGGACAGGGGGGTCACTGAAGCTTTCTTT.

The CDR3 DNA sequence: TGCGCCAGCAGCCAAGACAGGGGGCGTAATTCACCCCTCCACTTT. Translating gives CASSQDRGRNSPLHF. The rearrangement joins TRBV4-3 to TRBJ1-6, with TRBD1 identical over 8 bases. J was trimmed by 6 bases and V by 0 bases; bases with no gene match: 1. CDR1 and CDR2 (germline): LGHNA, YSLEER. The CDR3 totals 15 residues.

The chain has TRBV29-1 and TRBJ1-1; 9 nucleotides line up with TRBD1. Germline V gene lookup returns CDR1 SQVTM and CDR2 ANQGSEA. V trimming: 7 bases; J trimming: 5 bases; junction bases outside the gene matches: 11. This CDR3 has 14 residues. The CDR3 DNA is TGCAGCGGCGGGCTGTCGACAGGGGGAACTGAAGCTTTCTTT. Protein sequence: CSGGLSTGGTEAFF.

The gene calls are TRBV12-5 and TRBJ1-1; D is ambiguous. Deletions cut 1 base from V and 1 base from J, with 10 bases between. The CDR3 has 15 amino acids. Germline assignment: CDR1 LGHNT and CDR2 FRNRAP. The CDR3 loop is CASGLALSGNTEAFF. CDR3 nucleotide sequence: TGTGCTAGTGGTTTGGCACTGTCAGGGAACACTGAAGCTTTCTTT.

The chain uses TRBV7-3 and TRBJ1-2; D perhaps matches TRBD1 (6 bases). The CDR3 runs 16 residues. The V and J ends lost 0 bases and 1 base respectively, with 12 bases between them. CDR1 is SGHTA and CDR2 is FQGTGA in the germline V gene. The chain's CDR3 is CASSLTPGRGNYGYTF. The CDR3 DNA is TGTGCCAGCAGCTTAACCCCCGGCAGGGGTAACTATGGCTACACCTTC.

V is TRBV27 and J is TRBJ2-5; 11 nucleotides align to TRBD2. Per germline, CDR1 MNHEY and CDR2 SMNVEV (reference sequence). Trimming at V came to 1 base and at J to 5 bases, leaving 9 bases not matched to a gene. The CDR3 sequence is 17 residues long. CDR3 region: CASSLLSSGGPGETQYF. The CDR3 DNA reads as TGTGCCAGCAGTTTATTGTCTAGCGGGGGGCCGGGGGAGACCCAGTACTTC.

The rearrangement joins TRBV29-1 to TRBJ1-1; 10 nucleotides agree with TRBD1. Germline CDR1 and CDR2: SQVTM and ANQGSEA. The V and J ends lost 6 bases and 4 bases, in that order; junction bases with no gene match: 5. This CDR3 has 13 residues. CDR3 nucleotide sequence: TGCAGCGTCCTGCGGACAGGGGGCACTGAAGCTTTCTTT. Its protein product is CSVLRTGGTEAFF. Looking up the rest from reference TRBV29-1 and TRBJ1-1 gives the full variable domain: SAVISQKPSRDICQRGTSLTIQCQVDSQVTMMFWYRQQPGQSLTLIATANQGSEATYESGFVIDKFPISRPNLTFSTLTVSNMSPEDSSIYLCSVLRTGGTEAFFGQGTRLTVV.

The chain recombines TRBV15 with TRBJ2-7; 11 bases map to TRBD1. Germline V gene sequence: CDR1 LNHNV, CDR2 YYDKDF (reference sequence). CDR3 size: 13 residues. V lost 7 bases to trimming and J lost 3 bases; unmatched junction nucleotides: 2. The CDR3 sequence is CATKGTGGYEQYF. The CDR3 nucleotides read TGTGCCACCAAGGGGACAGGGGGCTACGAGCAGTACTTC. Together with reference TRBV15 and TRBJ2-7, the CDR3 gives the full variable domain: DAMVIQNPRYQVTQFGKPVTLSCSQTLNHNVMYWYQQKSSQAPKLLFHYYDKDFNNEADTPDNFQSRRPNTSFCFLDIRSPGLGDTAMYLCATKGTGGYEQYFGPGTRLTVT.

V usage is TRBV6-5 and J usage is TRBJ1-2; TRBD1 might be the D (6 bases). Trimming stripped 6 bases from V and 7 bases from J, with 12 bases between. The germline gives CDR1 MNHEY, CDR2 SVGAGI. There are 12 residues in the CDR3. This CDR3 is CASRQTGLGYTF. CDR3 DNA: TGTGCCAGCAGGCAGACAGGACTTGGCTACACCTTC.

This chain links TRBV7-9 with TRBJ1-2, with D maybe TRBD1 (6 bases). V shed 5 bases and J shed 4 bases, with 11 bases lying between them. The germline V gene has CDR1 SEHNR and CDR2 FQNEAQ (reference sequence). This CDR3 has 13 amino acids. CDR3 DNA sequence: TGTGCCAGCAGCCAGGGGACGGTCTATGGCTACACCTTC. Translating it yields CASSQGTVYGYTF.